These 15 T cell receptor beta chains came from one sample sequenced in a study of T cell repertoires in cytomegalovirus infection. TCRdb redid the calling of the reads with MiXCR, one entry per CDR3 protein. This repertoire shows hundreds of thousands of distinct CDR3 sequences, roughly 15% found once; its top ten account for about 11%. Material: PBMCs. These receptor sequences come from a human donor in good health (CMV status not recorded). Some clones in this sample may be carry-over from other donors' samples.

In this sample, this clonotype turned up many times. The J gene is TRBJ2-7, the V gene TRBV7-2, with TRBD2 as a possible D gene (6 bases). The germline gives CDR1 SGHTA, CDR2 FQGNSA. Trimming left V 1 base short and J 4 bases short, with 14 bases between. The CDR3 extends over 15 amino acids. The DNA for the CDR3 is TGTGCCAGCAGCTTAGGGGGCGGGGCCGTATACGAGCAGTACTTC. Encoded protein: CASSLGGGAVYEQYF.

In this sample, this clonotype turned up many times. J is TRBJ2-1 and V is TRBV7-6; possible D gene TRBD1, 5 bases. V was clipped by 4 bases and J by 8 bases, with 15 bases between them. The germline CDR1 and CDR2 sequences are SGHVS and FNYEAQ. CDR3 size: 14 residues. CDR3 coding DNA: TGTGCCAGCAGCTCCCCTCGGGCCAGGGATGAGCAGTTCTTC. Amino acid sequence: CASSSPRARDEQFF.

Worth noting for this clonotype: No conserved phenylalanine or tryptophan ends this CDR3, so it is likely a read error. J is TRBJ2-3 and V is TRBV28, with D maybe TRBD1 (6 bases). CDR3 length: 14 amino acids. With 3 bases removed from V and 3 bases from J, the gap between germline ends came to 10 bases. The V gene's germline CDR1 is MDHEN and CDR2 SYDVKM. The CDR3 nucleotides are TGTGCCAGCAGTTTCAGTCAGGGGACAGATACGCAGTATTCT. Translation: CASSFSQGTDTQYS.

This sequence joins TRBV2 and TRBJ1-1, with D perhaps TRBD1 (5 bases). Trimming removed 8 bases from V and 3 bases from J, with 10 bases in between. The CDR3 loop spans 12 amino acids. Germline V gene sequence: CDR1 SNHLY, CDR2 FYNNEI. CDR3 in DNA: TGTGCCAGCCTTCGGGGGGACACTGAAGCTTTCTTT. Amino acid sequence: CASLRGDTEAFF.

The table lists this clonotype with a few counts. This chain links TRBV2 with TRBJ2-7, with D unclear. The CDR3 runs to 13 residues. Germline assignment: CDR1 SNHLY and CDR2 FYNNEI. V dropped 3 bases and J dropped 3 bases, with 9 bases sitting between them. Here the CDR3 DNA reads TGTGCCAGCAGTGACGGTCTTGGCTACGAGCAGTACTTC. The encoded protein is CASSDGLGYEQYF.

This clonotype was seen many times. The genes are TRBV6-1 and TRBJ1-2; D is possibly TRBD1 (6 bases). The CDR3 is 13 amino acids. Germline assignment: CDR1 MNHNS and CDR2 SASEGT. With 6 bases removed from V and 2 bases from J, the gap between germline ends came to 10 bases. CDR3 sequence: CASRRQDNYGYTF. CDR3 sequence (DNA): TGTGCCAGCAGGAGACAGGACAACTATGGCTACACCTTC.

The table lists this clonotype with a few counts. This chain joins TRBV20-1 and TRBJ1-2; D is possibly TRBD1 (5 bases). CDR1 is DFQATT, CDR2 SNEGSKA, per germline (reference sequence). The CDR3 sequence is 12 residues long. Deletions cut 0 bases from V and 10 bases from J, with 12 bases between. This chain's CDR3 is CSARDSGRYYTF. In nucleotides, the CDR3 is TGCAGTGCTAGAGATTCAGGGAGGTACTACACCTTC.

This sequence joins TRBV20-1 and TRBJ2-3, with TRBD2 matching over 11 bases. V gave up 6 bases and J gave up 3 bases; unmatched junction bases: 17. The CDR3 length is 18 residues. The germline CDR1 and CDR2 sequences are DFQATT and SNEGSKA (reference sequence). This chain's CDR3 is CSAATLAGGPGVTDTQYF. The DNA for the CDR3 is TGCAGTGCCGCAACTTTAGCGGGGGGGCCTGGGGTGACAGATACGCAGTATTTT.

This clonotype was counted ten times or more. The CDR3: CASSYGTGTYEQYF. CDR3 coding DNA: TGTGCCAGCAGTTACGGGACAGGGACCTACGAGCAGTACTTC. The V call is TRBV6-6, the J call TRBJ2-7; 9 positions match TRBD1. The germline V gene encodes CDR1 MNHNY and CDR2 SVGAGI (reference sequence). The V gene end was trimmed by 2 bases and the J gene end by 2 bases; junction bases not matched to a gene: 1. This CDR3 has 14 amino acids.

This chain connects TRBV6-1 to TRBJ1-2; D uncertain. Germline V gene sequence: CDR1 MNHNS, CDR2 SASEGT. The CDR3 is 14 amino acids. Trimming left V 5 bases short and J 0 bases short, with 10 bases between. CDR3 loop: CASSPQRSNYGYTF. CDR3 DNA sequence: TGTGCCAGCAGTCCTCAGAGGTCTAACTATGGCTACACCTTC.

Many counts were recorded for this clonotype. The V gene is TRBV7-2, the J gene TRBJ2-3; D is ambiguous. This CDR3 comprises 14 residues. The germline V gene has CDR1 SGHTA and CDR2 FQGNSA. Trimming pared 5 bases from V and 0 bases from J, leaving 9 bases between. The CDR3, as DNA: TGTGCCAGCAGCCCCGGGTCGAGCACAGATACGCAGTATTTT. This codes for CASSPGSSTDTQYF.

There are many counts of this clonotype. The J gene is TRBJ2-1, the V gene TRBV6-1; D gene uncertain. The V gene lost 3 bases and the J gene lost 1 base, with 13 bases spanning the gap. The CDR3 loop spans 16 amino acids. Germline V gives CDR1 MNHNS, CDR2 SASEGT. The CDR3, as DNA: TGTGCCAGCAGTGACGCCGACTGGGTTTCCTACAATGAGCAGTTCTTC. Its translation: CASSDADWVSYNEQFF.

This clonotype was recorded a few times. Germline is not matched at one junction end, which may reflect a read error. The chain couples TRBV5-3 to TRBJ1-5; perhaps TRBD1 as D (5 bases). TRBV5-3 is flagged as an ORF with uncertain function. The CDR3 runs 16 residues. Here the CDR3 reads CASSSQVGGVNQPQHF. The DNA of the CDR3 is TGTGCCAGCAGCTCCCAGGTCGGAGGGGTCAATCAGCCCCAGCATTTT.

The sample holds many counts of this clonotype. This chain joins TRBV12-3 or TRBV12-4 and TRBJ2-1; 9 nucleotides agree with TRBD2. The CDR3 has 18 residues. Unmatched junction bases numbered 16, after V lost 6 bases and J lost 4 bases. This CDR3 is CASSSPPAGTSIYNEQFF. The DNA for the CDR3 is TGTGCCAGCAGCTCCCCACCCGCCGGGACTAGCATTTACAATGAGCAGTTCTTC.

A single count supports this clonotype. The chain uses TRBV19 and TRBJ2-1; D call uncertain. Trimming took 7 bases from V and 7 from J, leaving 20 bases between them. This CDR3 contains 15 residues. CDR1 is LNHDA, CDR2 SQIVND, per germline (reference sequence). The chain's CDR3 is CASTPIPGHVNEQFF. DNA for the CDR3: TGTGCCAGTACCCCCATTCCCGGTCATGTGAATGAGCAGTTCTTC.